Listed below are T cell receptor beta chains from one sample, sequenced in a study of Ad26.COV2.S vaccination and SARS-CoV-2 variants. TCRdb's copy holds only in-frame clones and misses some; the assay was immunoSEQ multiplex PCR. The top ten hold about 10% of the sample, which has hundreds of thousands of clones, roughly 90% seen once. Source: peripheral blood, taken in a trial of Ad26.COV2.S vaccine versus placebo. These receptors all come from a person aged 18 to 59 who received the Ad26.COV2.S COVID-19 vaccine or a placebo. Each CDR3 is given with its conserved first and last residue. A D gene is named only where the DNA matches it firmly. A clone size is listed for some rows: how often the clone was seen (once, few, many), or a class if it is expanded.

V,D,size,J,DNA,CDR3
TRBV4-2,TRBD1,NA,TRBJ1-1,TGTGCCAGCAGCCAAGGGGACAGACCGAACACTGAAGCTTTCTTT,CASSQGDRPNTEAFF
TRBV12-1,NA,few,TRBJ2-7,TGTGCCAGCAGTGTGGGGCAGTACTTC,CASSVGQYF
TRBV27,NA,NA,TRBJ1-5,TGTGCCAGCAGTGGAGCCAGCAATCAGCCCCAGCATTTT,CASSGASNQPQHF
TRBV28,NA,NA,TRBJ2-7,TGTGCCAGCAGTTCAGGCCTCGCCCCCTACGAGCAGTACTTC,CASSSGLAPYEQYF
TRBV30,NA,NA,TRBJ2-1,TGTGCCTGGAGCGACCTGGAGGCGGTCCCCTACAATGAGCAGTTCTTC,CAWSDLEAVPYNEQFF
TRBV27,NA,few,TRBJ1-4,TGTGCCAGCAGTTTATGGGGGGATGAAAAACTGTTTTTT,CASSLWGDEKLFF
TRBV4-3,TRBD1,NA,TRBJ2-2,TGCGCCAGCAGCCAAGGAGGGGGCCGGACCGGGGAGCTGTTTTTT,CASSQGGGRTGELFF
TRBV4-2,TRBD2,NA,TRBJ2-1,TGTGCCAGCAGCCACGGACTAGCGGGGGGAGATGAGCAGTTCTTC,CASSHGLAGGDEQFF
TRBV7-2,NA,NA,TRBJ1-2,TGTGCCAGCAGCTTAGTAGGGGGTCCTATGGGCTACACCTTC,CASSLVGGPMGYTF
TRBV7-2,TRBD2,NA,TRBJ2-3,TGTGCCAGCAGCTTGGGACTAGCTGGAGATACGCAGTATTTT,CASSLGLAGDTQYF
TRBV27,NA,once,TRBJ2-7,TGTGCCAGCGGTCGGGACCATTACGAGCAGTACTTC,CASGRDHYEQYF
TRBV28,NA,NA,TRBJ1-2,TGTGCCAGCAGGGGGCCCCAGGGATATGGCTACACCTTC,CASRGPQGYGYTF